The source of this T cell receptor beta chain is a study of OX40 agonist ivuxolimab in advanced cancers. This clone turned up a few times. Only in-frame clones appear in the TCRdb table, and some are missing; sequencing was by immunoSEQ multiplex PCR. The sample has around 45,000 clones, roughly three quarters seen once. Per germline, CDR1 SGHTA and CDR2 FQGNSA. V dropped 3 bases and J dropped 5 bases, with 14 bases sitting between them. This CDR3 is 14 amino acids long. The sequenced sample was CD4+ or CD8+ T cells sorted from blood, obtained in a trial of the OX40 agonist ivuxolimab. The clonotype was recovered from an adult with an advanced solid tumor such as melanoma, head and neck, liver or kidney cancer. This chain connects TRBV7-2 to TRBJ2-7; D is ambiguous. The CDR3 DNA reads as TGTGCCAGCAGCTTGCTGGGCACCCGTAACGAGCAGTACTTC. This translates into CASSLLGTRNEQYF.